Each of the 30 T cell receptor beta chains below was sequenced from the same sample in a study of blood T cell repertoires in COVID-19. This table comes from immunoSEQ multiplex PCR, and its TCRdb copy is limited to in-frame clones, with some not included. Here the sample spans 150,000 to 250,000 clones, 75% to 90% being singletons. The sample comprised PBMCs or T cells enriched from blood (not recorded which). These receptor sequences come from a woman aged 25 to 39 who had recovered from COVID-19.

J is TRBJ2-1 and V is TRBV7-9; D may be TRBD2 (6 bases). Looked up from germline, CDR1 is SEHNR and CDR2 is FQNEAQ (reference sequence). The CDR3 is 14 amino acids. The germline V and J ends were trimmed by 5 bases and 9 bases, with 17 bases remaining between them. The chain's CDR3 is CASSVGLIHSEQFF. The CDR3, as DNA: TGTGCCAGCAGCGTCGGACTAATTCATTCTGAGCAGTTCTTC. The entire variable domain, with the rest obtained from reference TRBV7-9 and TRBJ2-1, is as follows: DTGVSQNPRHKITKRGQNVTFRCDPISEHNRLYWYRQTLGQGPEFLTYFQNEAQLEKSRLLSDRFSAERPKGSFSTLEIQRTEQGDSAMYLCASSVGLIHSEQFFGPGTRLTVL.

This clone appeared a single time. The chain employs TRBV2 and TRBJ2-5; D ambiguous. Germline loops: CDR1 SNHLY, CDR2 FYNNEI. This CDR3 is 10 amino acids long. V was cut by 7 bases and J by 4 bases, with 4 bases left in between. CDR3 sequence reads: CASKRETQYF. The CDR3 bases are TGTGCCAGCAAGCGAGAGACCCAGTACTTC.

J is TRBJ2-1 and V is TRBV5-1, with a weak D call TRBD2 (6 bases). V shed 4 bases and J shed 4 bases, with 18 bases lying between them. The CDR3 spans 16 residues. Germline assignment: CDR1 SGHRS and CDR2 YFSETQ. The CDR3 DNA reads as TGCGCCAGCAGCCTGACTCCCCGGGAGTTTTACAATGAGCAGTTCTTC. Translated: CASSLTPREFYNEQFF.

This chain links TRBV4-2 with TRBJ2-7; 9 bases line up with TRBD2. The CDR3 loop spans 18 amino acids. Germline CDR1 LGHNA, CDR2 YNFKEQ. J lost 2 bases, V lost 0 bases, and 11 bases had no gene match. The CDR3 is CASSQDREGAGGTYEQYF. The DNA for the CDR3 is TGTGCCAGCAGCCAAGATCGGGAGGGTGCGGGGGGGACCTACGAGCAGTACTTC.

Turning to this clone: The sample has other DNA sequences that encode this CDR3 too. V usage is TRBV4-2 and J usage is TRBJ1-5; D is perhaps TRBD1 (6 bases). With 0 bases removed from V and 1 base from J, the gap between germline ends came to 7 bases. The CDR3 contains 15 residues. Germline V gene sequence: CDR1 LGHNA, CDR2 YNFKEQ. The CDR3, as DNA: TGTGCCAGCAGCCAAGACAGGGGAAGCAATCAGCCCCAGCATTTT. Its translation is CASSQDRGSNQPQHF.

The J gene is TRBJ2-3, the V gene TRBV15, with D perhaps matching TRBD1 (6 bases). This CDR3 has 16 amino acids. V lost 4 bases and J 6 bases, leaving 20 bases between the germline ends. From germline, CDR1 is LNHNV and CDR2 YYDKDF (reference sequence). In nucleotides, the CDR3 is TGTGCCACCAGCATAGGACAGTCGGGCGGTGGGGATACGCAGTATTTT. Amino acid sequence: CATSIGQSGGGDTQYF.

Here the CDR3 DNA reads TGTGCCAGCAGCTTGTTTGCGGGGGCTCTATACGAGCAGTACTTC. Amino acids: CASSLFAGALYEQYF. The chain employs TRBV5-6 and TRBJ2-7; D is perhaps TRBD2 (7 bases). V was trimmed by 1 base and J by 4 bases, leaving 15 bases between them. There are 15 residues in the CDR3. Germline CDR1 and CDR2: SGHDT and YYEEEE.

V gene TRBV12-3 or TRBV12-4 combines with J gene TRBJ1-1, with D unclear. The CDR3 consists of 13 residues. The ends were cut back, 3 bases at V and 6 bases at J, with 11 bases in the middle. Written as DNA, the CDR3 is TGTGCCAGCAGTTTGGGCAAGACCTCTGAAGCTTTCTTT. This codes for CASSLGKTSEAFF.

The chain links TRBV7-6 to TRBJ1-3; D remains ambiguous. Trimming stripped 0 bases from V and 1 base from J, with 7 bases between. Germline CDR1 reads SGHVS; CDR2 reads FNYEAQ. The length of the CDR3 is 15 residues. CDR3 nucleotide sequence: TGTGCCAGCAGCTTAGCGAGGGCATCTGGAAACACCATATATTTT. Translated: CASSLARASGNTIYF.

The V call is TRBV7-7, the J call TRBJ2-2, with no clear D. Between the trimmed V and J ends, which lost 3 bases and 4 bases, there was a span of 6 bases. The CDR3 sequence is 13 residues long. Germline values: CDR1 SSHAT, CDR2 FNYEAQ (reference sequence). The CDR3 DNA sequence: TGTGCCAGCAGCTTCTCCCCCACCGGGGAGCTGTTTTTT. Translating it yields CASSFSPTGELFF.

The CDR3 loop reads CSASTGTYEQYF. In nucleotides, the CDR3 is TGCAGTGCTAGTACCGGGACTTACGAGCAGTACTTC. The chain employs TRBV20-1 and TRBJ2-7; D might be TRBD2 (6 bases). CDR3 length: 12 residues. The germline V gene has CDR1 DFQATT and CDR2 SNEGSKA (reference sequence). V lost 3 bases to trimming and J lost 4 bases, with 10 bases between them.

This clone has ten or more counts. This chain joins TRBV15 and TRBJ2-7, with 8 bases identical to TRBD1. The CDR3 length is 15 residues. Trimming removed 2 bases from V and 6 bases from J; junction bases left unmatched: 9. Per the germline V gene, CDR1 is LNHNV and CDR2 is YYDKDF (reference sequence). CDR3 DNA: TGTGCCACCAGCAGACTACTCGGACAGGGAAGCGAGCAGTACTTC. Protein product: CATSRLLGQGSEQYF.

Only a few counts were recorded for this clone. V gene TRBV24-1 combines with J gene TRBJ2-1; TRBD1 matches 7 bases. J gave up 7 bases and V 3 bases, and 8 bases lay outside the gene matches. The CDR3 loop spans 15 amino acids. Germline CDR1 and CDR2: KGHDR and SFDVKD. CDR3 in amino acids: CATSDGDSPSNEQFF. The CDR3, as DNA: TGTGCCACCAGTGATGGGGACAGCCCTTCGAATGAGCAGTTCTTC.

This chain connects TRBV25-1 to TRBJ2-7, with D tentatively TRBD2 (5 bases). The CDR3 covers 17 residues. Trimming stripped 2 bases from V and 2 bases from J, with 19 bases between. From germline, CDR1 is MGHDK and CDR2 SYGVNS. The CDR3 sequence: CASSESGRVYDTYEQYF. CDR3 nucleotides: TGTGCCAGCAGTGAAAGTGGGCGGGTTTATGATACCTACGAGCAGTACTTC.

This rearrangement joins TRBV19 to TRBJ1-6, with a possible D match to TRBD1 (5 bases). Germline assignment: CDR1 LNHDA and CDR2 SQIVND (reference sequence). V lost 2 bases, J lost 4 bases, and 12 bases lay in between. There are 16 residues in the CDR3. The CDR3 reads CASSISDRPYNSPLHF. CDR3 coding DNA: TGTGCCAGTAGTATATCAGACAGACCATATAATTCACCCCTCCACTTT.

The CDR3 protein is CASSLTMNTEAFF. In DNA form, the CDR3 reads TGTGCCAGCAGCCTTACAATGAACACTGAAGCTTTCTTT. This chain joins TRBV11-3 and TRBJ1-1; no firm D call. CDR1 and CDR2 (germline): SGHNT, YENEEA. The germline V and J ends were trimmed by 5 bases and 0 bases, with 7 bases remaining between them. The CDR3 length is 13 residues.

The V gene is TRBV6-2 or TRBV6-3, the J gene TRBJ2-1; a possible D gene is TRBD1 (6 bases). Germline CDR1 is MNHEY and CDR2 is SVGEGT. The germline V and J ends were trimmed by 0 bases and 6 bases, with 12 bases remaining between them. The CDR3 covers 15 residues. This chain's CDR3 is CASSYSQGSLNEQFF. CDR3 DNA sequence: TGTGCCAGCAGTTACTCCCAGGGGAGTCTCAATGAGCAGTTCTTC.

This clone was detected once. V usage is TRBV6-2 or TRBV6-3 and J usage is TRBJ1-1, with D maybe TRBD1 (5 bases). CDR1 is MNHEY, CDR2 SVGEGT, per germline. V was trimmed by 0 bases and J by 7 bases, leaving 15 bases between them. This CDR3 spans 15 amino acids. This chain's CDR3 is CASSYSTGGYYEAFF. The CDR3 nucleotides are TGTGCCAGCAGTTACTCGACCGGGGGTTATTATGAAGCTTTCTTT.

The chain couples TRBV6-5 to TRBJ1-5; D not resolved. V shed 5 bases and J shed 5 bases, with 10 bases lying between them. The CDR3 covers 13 residues. Germline CDR1 MNHEY, CDR2 SVGAGI. The CDR3 coding sequence is TGTGCCAGCAGTCGGAGGGTCGATCAGCCCCAGCATTTT. Translation: CASSRRVDQPQHF.

The chain joins TRBV11-2 to TRBJ1-5, with 7 bases matching TRBD1. Germline CDR1 is SGHAT and CDR2 is FQNNGV. The CDR3 contains 15 residues. Trimming took 5 bases from V and 1 from J; bases not matched to a gene: 5. Written as DNA, the CDR3 is TGTGCCAGCAGCGGTACAGGGGAGAGCAATCAGCCCCAGCATTTT. Protein: CASSGTGESNQPQHF.

This rearrangement joins TRBV5-6 to TRBJ1-2; D unclear. V lost 4 bases to trimming and J lost 6 bases, with 10 bases between them. Germline assignment: CDR1 SGHDT and CDR2 YYEEEE. CDR3 length: 12 residues. The CDR3 protein is CASSREDNGYTF. The CDR3 coding sequence is TGTGCCAGCAGCCGTGAAGACAATGGCTACACCTTC.

The J gene is TRBJ1-4, the V gene TRBV7-2; TRBD1 is a possible D gene (5 bases). This CDR3 has 15 amino acids. V gave up 1 base and J gave up 8 bases, with 14 bases separating them. Germline V gives CDR1 SGHTA, CDR2 FQGNSA. This chain's CDR3 is CASSLGRAAGEKLFF. The CDR3, as DNA: TGTGCCAGCAGCTTAGGCAGGGCAGCAGGGGAAAAACTGTTTTTT. Full variable domain (outside the CDR3, taken from reference TRBV7-2 and TRBJ1-4): GAGVSQSPSNKVTEKGKDVELRCDPISGHTALYWYRQSLGQGLEFLIYFQGNSAPDKSGLPSDRFSAERTGGSVSTLTIQRTQQEDSAVYLCASSLGRAAGEKLFFGSGTQLSVL.

The V and J genes are TRBV7-9 and TRBJ2-1, with 9 bases identical to TRBD2. The CDR3 spans 17 residues. Germline V gene data show CDR1 as SEHNR and CDR2 as FQNEAQ (reference sequence). V was clipped by 5 bases and J by 6 bases; unmatched bases: 14. CDR3 loop: CASSPPGPTAGGNEQFF. The CDR3 bases are TGTGCCAGCAGCCCCCCAGGACCGACAGCGGGGGGCAATGAGCAGTTCTTC.

The chain has TRBV11-3 and TRBJ2-3, with TRBD2 matching 13 bases. From germline, CDR1 is SGHNT and CDR2 YENEEA. The V segment lost 1 base and the J segment 6 bases; nucleotides outside the gene matches: 4. The CDR3 sequence is 16 residues long. The CDR3: CASSLGLAGGRDTQYF. CDR3 in DNA: TGTGCCAGCAGCTTAGGACTAGCGGGGGGTCGGGATACGCAGTATTTT.

This sequence joins TRBV11-2 and TRBJ2-7; D may be TRBD2 (5 bases). V was clipped by 2 bases and J by 8 bases, with 10 bases between them. The CDR3 is made up of 12 amino acids. Germline values: CDR1 SGHAT, CDR2 FQNNGV. CDR3 nucleotides: TGTGCCAGCAGCTTAACCTGGGAGAAGCAGTACTTC. Its protein is CASSLTWEKQYF.

This clone occurred once. The chain uses TRBV7-2 and TRBJ2-1; 10 bases agree with TRBD2. In germline, CDR1 is SGHTA, CDR2 FQGNSA. The CDR3 sequence is 16 residues long. J gave up 4 bases and V 0 bases, and 3 bases lay outside the gene matches. This CDR3 reads CASSLASGRIYNEQFF. For the CDR3, the DNA is TGTGCCAGCAGCTTAGCTAGCGGGAGGATATACAATGAGCAGTTCTTC.

The rearrangement uses TRBV13 and TRBJ1-3; TRBD1 aligns across 10 bases. The V gene's germline CDR1 is PRHDT and CDR2 FYEKMQ (reference sequence). Trimming at V came to 5 bases and at J to 1 base, leaving 5 bases not matched to a gene. The CDR3 extends over 16 amino acids. CDR3 region: CASSPDRGESGNTIYF. In DNA, the CDR3 is TGTGCCAGCAGCCCGGACAGGGGGGAGTCTGGAAACACCATATATTTT.

In this sample, this clone turned up a few times. The rearrangement links TRBV7-9 to TRBJ2-3, with TRBD1 as a possible D gene (6 bases). Trimming stripped 4 bases from V and 6 bases from J, with 20 bases between. CDR1 and CDR2 from the germline V gene are SEHNR and FQNEAQ (reference sequence). This CDR3 region has 16 residues. The CDR3 is CASSSIRDTLPDTQYF. The CDR3 DNA sequence: TGTGCCAGCAGCTCGATCCGGGACACACTCCCGGATACGCAGTATTTT. Full variable domain (outside the CDR3, taken from reference TRBV7-9 and TRBJ2-3): DTGVSQNPRHKITKRGQNVTFRCDPISEHNRLYWYRQTLGQGPEFLTYFQNEAQLEKSRLLSDRFSAERPKGSFSTLEIQRTEQGDSAMYLCASSSIRDTLPDTQYFGPGTRLTVL.

The genes are TRBV29-1 and TRBJ2-5; D is perhaps TRBD2 (5 bases). Per the germline V gene, CDR1 is SQVTM and CDR2 is ANQGSEA. The CDR3 contains 11 residues. V lost 5 bases, J lost 5 bases, and 9 bases lay in between. As DNA, the CDR3 is TGCAGCGTTCGACCGGGGGAGACCCAGTACTTC. This sequence encodes CSVRPGETQYF. Full variable domain (outside the CDR3, taken from reference TRBV29-1 and TRBJ2-5): SAVISQKPSRDICQRGTSLTIQCQVDSQVTMMFWYRQQPGQSLTLIATANQGSEATYESGFVIDKFPISRPNLTFSTLTVSNMSPEDSSIYLCSVRPGETQYFGPGTRLLVL.

In its sample, this clone was seen once. This specimen includes other DNA sequences encoding the same CDR3. The genes are TRBV10-3 and TRBJ1-1, with a tentative D call TRBD1 (5 bases). This CDR3 contains 11 residues. CDR1 and CDR2 (germline): ENHRY, SYGVKD. The V gene lost 8 bases and the J gene lost 5 bases, with 9 bases spanning the gap. In DNA form, the CDR3 reads TGTGCCATCGGGGGGGGGACTGAAGCTTTCTTT. Its translation: CAIGGGTEAFF.